Following are 13 T cell receptor beta chains from one sample sequenced in a study of lymphopenia after photon versus proton radiotherapy (dated by TCRdb to about 2019). Receptor amplification or capture employed the immunoSEQ multiplex PCR assay. Not all clones reach the TCRdb copy of this immuneACCESS table, which keeps in-frame sequences only. Checked studies attribute under half of the gap to unresolved V genes and leave the rest unexplained. Counted in this sample were 55,000 to 70,000 clones; approximately 90% of them appeared once. The ten largest account for roughly 2.3% of the sample. The source was peripheral blood, collected from a patient treated with photon-based radiotherapy. All receptors derive from a woman aged 40 to 50 with cholangiocarcinoma.

This chain joins TRBV27 and TRBJ1-6; the match to TRBD1 covers 9 bases. Trimming cost V 4 bases and J 7 bases; bases outside gene matches: 2. CDR3 length: 14 amino acids. Germline V gene lookup returns CDR1 MNHEY and CDR2 SMNVEV (reference sequence). This CDR3 reads CASSYGTGNSPLHF. CDR3 DNA: TGTGCCAGCAGTTACGGGACAGGGAATTCACCCCTCCACTTT.

This chain connects TRBV7-9 to TRBJ2-7, with 9 bases identical to TRBD1. V dropped 5 bases and J dropped 3; count of bases not matched to a gene: 8. Germline V gene sequence: CDR1 SEHNR, CDR2 FQNEAQ (reference sequence). The CDR3 totals 15 residues. The CDR3 DNA reads as TGTGCCAGCAGCCGGGGGACAGGGCTTGGCTACGAGCAGTACTTC. This gives the protein CASSRGTGLGYEQYF.

The chain joins TRBV19 to TRBJ2-3; 7 nucleotides match TRBD1. The CDR3 totals 15 residues. The ends lost 5 bases at V and 0 bases at J; junction bases unmatched: 5. Germline V gene sequence: CDR1 LNHDA, CDR2 SQIVND (reference sequence). Written as DNA, the CDR3 is TGTGCCAGTAGTCTGACCAGGGGGAGCACAGATACGCAGTATTTT. It codes for CASSLTRGSTDTQYF.

V is TRBV4-1 and J is TRBJ2-7; maybe TRBD1 (6 bases). Trimming pared 0 bases from V and 2 bases from J, leaving 11 bases between. Per germline, CDR1 MGHRA and CDR2 YSYEKL. The CDR3 runs to 15 residues. In DNA, the CDR3 is TGCGCCAGCAGCCAAGAGAGGACAGATACCTACGAGCAGTACTTC. Its protein is CASSQERTDTYEQYF.

This rearrangement joins TRBV11-3 to TRBJ2-1, with 15 positions matching TRBD2. J lost 2 bases, V lost 5 bases, and 7 bases had no gene match. The CDR3 is 18 amino acids. Per the germline V gene, CDR1 is SGHNT and CDR2 is YENEEA. The chain's CDR3 is CASSPGTSGGKAYNEQFF. The CDR3 region has the DNA TGTGCCAGCAGCCCCGGGACTAGCGGGGGGAAGGCCTACAATGAGCAGTTCTTC.

The chain combines TRBV27 with TRBJ1-1, with D maybe TRBD1 (6 bases). The CDR3 consists of 14 residues. CDR1 MNHEY and CDR2 SMNVEV come from the germline V gene (reference sequence). Trimming took off 3 bases at V and 1 base at J, with 9 bases between the two ends. The CDR3 protein is CASSLGAPNTEAFF. The CDR3 region has the DNA TGTGCCAGCAGTTTGGGGGCCCCGAACACTGAAGCTTTCTTT.

V gene TRBV2 combines with J gene TRBJ1-1; D is ambiguous. Trimming shortened V by 4 bases and J by 2 bases, and 8 bases separated the two germline ends. The germline V gene has CDR1 SNHLY and CDR2 FYNNEI. There are 13 residues in the CDR3. In DNA form, the CDR3 reads TGTGCCAGCAGTGTTTCGGGTAACACTGAAGCTTTCTTT. This sequence encodes CASSVSGNTEAFF.

The gene calls are TRBV9 and TRBJ2-3; TRBD2 agrees at 7 bases. The germline CDR1 and CDR2 sequences are SGDLS and YYNGEE. This CDR3 comprises 18 residues. The J segment lost 7 bases and the V segment lost 0 bases, leaving 17 bases of the junction unmatched. CDR3 nucleotides: TGTGCCAGCAGCGTAGCTACCGGGGGGTGGACCCTGAGGAATACGCAGTATTTT. Amino acid sequence: CASSVATGGWTLRNTQYF.

The V and J genes are TRBV29-1 and TRBJ2-3; 9 bases are a match to TRBD2. Trimming at V came to 3 bases and at J to 2 bases, leaving 6 bases not matched to a gene. CDR3 size: 15 residues. CDR1 is SQVTM and CDR2 is ANQGSEA in the germline V gene. The chain's CDR3 is CSVDGRGGPTDTQYF. In DNA, the CDR3 is TGCAGCGTTGATGGGCGGGGGGGGCCCACAGATACGCAGTATTTT.

The genes are TRBV6-5 and TRBJ2-7; D gene uncertain. Germline values: CDR1 MNHEY, CDR2 SVGAGI. Trimming took 5 bases from V and 2 from J, leaving 10 bases between them. The CDR3 has 13 amino acids. This CDR3 reads CASSQTATYEQYF. The CDR3 region has the DNA TGTGCCAGCAGTCAGACTGCCACCTACGAGCAGTACTTC.

This clone appeared once. The chain combines TRBV7-6 with TRBJ2-7; D not certain. The CDR3 runs to 16 residues. The V gene's germline CDR1 is SGHVS and CDR2 FNYEAQ. Trimming pared 0 bases from V and 0 bases from J, leaving 12 bases between. CDR3 nucleotide sequence: TGTGCCAGCAGCTTAGCGCTACCAGGTCCCTCCTACGAGCAGTACTTC. As protein: CASSLALPGPSYEQYF.

This clone was seen only once. The V call is TRBV6-5, the J call TRBJ2-2; 10 nucleotides align to TRBD1. Germline values: CDR1 MNHEY, CDR2 SVGAGI. With 5 bases clipped from V and 5 bases from J, the junction kept 5 bases outside the gene matches. The CDR3 covers 15 residues. CDR3 residues: CASSTDRGQTGELFF. The CDR3 DNA reads as TGTGCCAGCAGTACCGACAGGGGGCAAACCGGGGAGCTGTTTTTT.

The V call is TRBV29-1, the J call TRBJ1-2; D perhaps matches TRBD1 (5 bases). The germline V gene has CDR1 SQVTM and CDR2 ANQGSEA. The CDR3 is made up of 14 amino acids. Here the CDR3 DNA reads TGCATCACGGCCGACAGCACGGCTAACTATGGCTACACCTTC. Protein product: CITADSTANYGYTF.